These 18 T cell receptor beta chains originate from one sample sequenced in a study of blood T cell repertoires in COVID-19. Clones were sequenced by immunoSEQ multiplex PCR, and TCRdb holds only the in-frame ones, with some missing. There are 270,000 or so clones in the sample; more than 85% occur only once, and about 3% lies in the top ten. Sequenced material: PBMCs or T cells enriched from blood (not recorded which). These receptors were taken from a man in his forties who had been exposed to COVID-19.

The V call is TRBV28, the J call TRBJ2-3; tentatively, D is TRBD2 (6 bases). The V end was cut by 3 bases, the J end by 3 bases, with 10 bases between. Per germline, CDR1 MDHEN and CDR2 SYDVKM. This CDR3 is 14 amino acids long. DNA for the CDR3: TGTGCCAGCAGTTTCGGCGGGGTGACAGATACGCAGTATTTT. Amino acids: CASSFGGVTDTQYF.

The chain is built from TRBV7-9 and TRBJ2-5, with 7 nucleotides matching TRBD2. The germline V gene has CDR1 SEHNR and CDR2 FQNEAQ (reference sequence). The CDR3 spans 14 residues. The trim removed 5 bases at V and 3 bases at J, leaving 6 bases unmatched. The CDR3 DNA follows: TGTGCCAGCAGCATAACCGGGACTAAAGAGACCCAGTACTTC. Its protein product is CASSITGTKETQYF.

The chain recombines TRBV14 with TRBJ2-3; 7 bases align to TRBD2. CDR3 size: 14 residues. Germline CDR1 SGHDN, CDR2 FVKESK. V shed 1 base and J 3 bases; nucleotides not matched to a gene: 1. The CDR3 coding sequence is TGTGCCAGCAGCCAAGTGGGGGGGACAGATACGCAGTATTTT. This sequence encodes CASSQVGGTDTQYF.

The rearrangement joins TRBV2 to TRBJ2-3; no clear D. The ends were cut back, 6 bases at V and 0 bases at J, with 4 bases in the middle. The CDR3 is 12 amino acids. In germline, CDR1 is SNHLY, CDR2 FYNNEI. The CDR3 DNA follows: TGTGCCAGCAGGAGGAGCACAGATACGCAGTATTTT. Residues: CASRRSTDTQYF.

This sequence joins TRBV6-2 or TRBV6-3 and TRBJ2-7; 7 bases are shared with TRBD2. The V and J ends lost 5 bases and 6 bases, in that order; junction bases with no gene match: 10. Germline V CDR1 and CDR2: MNHEY, SVGEGT. This CDR3 region has 14 residues. The CDR3, as DNA: TGTGCCAGCAGTCCCGGGCGGGGGATCAGCGAGCAGTACTTC. Protein product: CASSPGRGISEQYF.

The chain uses TRBV27 and TRBJ2-5; 7 bases agree with TRBD2. In germline, CDR1 is MNHEY, CDR2 SMNVEV (reference sequence). The CDR3 consists of 14 residues. Trimming removed 5 bases from V and 7 bases from J; junction bases left unmatched: 10. CDR3 nucleotide sequence: TGTGCCAGCAGTACTTGGGAGGGTGAGTGGACCCAGTACTTC. Translating it yields CASSTWEGEWTQYF.

The chain combines TRBV28 with TRBJ1-6; D is ambiguous. Germline CDR1 MDHEN, CDR2 SYDVKM. V dropped 7 bases and J dropped 9 bases, with 7 bases sitting between them. CDR3 size: 11 residues. CDR3 loop: CASNGVSPLHF. CDR3 nucleotides: TGTGCCAGCAACGGGGTTTCACCCCTCCACTTT.

J is TRBJ1-2 and V is TRBV4-1; 9 bases map to TRBD1. The junction had 10 bases not matched to a gene; V was cut back by 4 bases and J by 7 bases. CDR1 and CDR2 (germline): MGHRA, YSYEKL. The CDR3 is made up of 15 amino acids. The CDR3 DNA is TGCGCCAGCAGCCCAGGGCGTACAGGGGGCGTTGGCTACACCTTC. Protein product: CASSPGRTGGVGYTF.

This chain links TRBV29-1 with TRBJ2-7; 10 bases line up with TRBD2. Germline CDR1 is SQVTM and CDR2 is ANQGSEA. Trimming removed 4 bases from V and 3 bases from J; junction bases left unmatched: 6. This CDR3 region has 14 residues. As DNA, the CDR3 is TGCAGCGTTGTTGCGGCTAGCGGGAGCTACGAGCAGTACTTC. It yields the protein CSVVAASGSYEQYF.

The rearrangement links TRBV13 to TRBJ2-3; TRBD1 might be the D (6 bases). Trimming removed 3 bases at V and 3 bases at J, with 10 bases between. The CDR3 loop spans 14 amino acids. Germline V lookup: CDR1 PRHDT, CDR2 FYEKMQ (reference sequence). In nucleotides, the CDR3 is TGTGCCAGCAGCTTGGACAGTACGACAGATACGCAGTATTTT. It codes for CASSLDSTTDTQYF.

The V call is TRBV5-1, the J call TRBJ2-2, with 10 bases that match TRBD2. The CDR3 has 15 amino acids. V gave up 6 bases and J gave up 7 bases; unmatched junction bases: 9. Looked up from germline, CDR1 is SGHRS and CDR2 is YFSETQ. CDR3 in DNA: TGCGCCAGCACCCGCCCTAGCGGGAGTCACGGGGAGCTGTTTTTT. This translates into CASTRPSGSHGELFF.

This clone was counted between two and nine times. The V gene is TRBV7-6, the J gene TRBJ2-1; D may be TRBD2 (6 bases). Deletions cut 2 bases from V and 0 bases from J, with 11 bases between. CDR1 is SGHVS, CDR2 FNYEAQ, per germline. The CDR3 loop spans 16 amino acids. CDR3 coding DNA: TGTGCCAGCAGCTTATCTAGCGCGAGCTCCTACAATGAGCAGTTCTTC. As protein: CASSLSSASSYNEQFF.

The rearrangement uses TRBV28 and TRBJ1-2; perhaps TRBD1 as D (5 bases). The germline V gene has CDR1 MDHEN and CDR2 SYDVKM. The CDR3 runs to 12 residues. Trimming removed 4 bases at V and 4 bases at J, with 7 bases between. CDR3 protein: CASSSDTYGYTF. The CDR3 bases are TGTGCCAGCAGTTCGGACACCTATGGCTACACCTTC.

The chain employs TRBV7-3 and TRBJ2-2; 9 bases agree with TRBD1. Germline trimming cut 5 bases from V and 4 bases from J; bases unmatched to any gene: 8. The CDR3 is made up of 16 amino acids. Looked up from germline, CDR1 is SGHTA and CDR2 is FQGTGA. The CDR3 coding sequence is TGTGCCAGCAGCCTATACGACAGGGGGTCCACCGGGGAGCTGTTTTTT. Protein sequence: CASSLYDRGSTGELFF.

The chain combines TRBV10-1 with TRBJ1-1; D gene uncertain. Germline V gene sequence: CDR1 WNHNN, CDR2 SYGVQD (reference sequence). This CDR3 spans 12 amino acids. V lost 6 bases and J lost 6, with 11 bases in between. The CDR3 loop reads CASREQYPEAFF. The DNA for the CDR3 is TGCGCCAGCAGAGAGCAGTATCCTGAAGCTTTCTTT.

The chain links TRBV6-6 to TRBJ1-5, with D possibly being TRBD1 (5 bases). Germline V gene lookup returns CDR1 MNHNY and CDR2 SVGAGI (reference sequence). This CDR3 is 16 amino acids long. Trimming removed 2 bases at V and 4 bases at J, with 15 bases between. Here the CDR3 DNA reads TGTGCCAGCAGTTACGAAGGGGCAGGTACGAATCAGCCCCAGCATTTT. This gives the protein CASSYEGAGTNQPQHF.

This chain joins TRBV27 and TRBJ1-4; D remains unclear. Germline CDR1 and CDR2: MNHEY and SMNVEV (reference sequence). The CDR3 has 15 residues. The V and J ends lost 0 bases and 0 bases respectively, with 5 bases between them. The DNA of the CDR3 is TGTGCCAGCAGTTTATCCTTTGCAACTAATGAAAAACTGTTTTTT. It is translated as CASSLSFATNEKLFF.

The chain carries TRBV4-2 and TRBJ2-5; TRBD2 matches at 10 bases. Per germline, CDR1 LGHNA and CDR2 YNFKEQ. The ends lost 4 bases at V and 0 bases at J; junction bases unmatched: 8. This CDR3 is 17 amino acids long. CDR3 protein: CASSRGPGTSDQETQYF. For the CDR3, the DNA is TGTGCCAGCAGCCGTGGACCGGGGACTAGCGACCAAGAGACCCAGTACTTC.